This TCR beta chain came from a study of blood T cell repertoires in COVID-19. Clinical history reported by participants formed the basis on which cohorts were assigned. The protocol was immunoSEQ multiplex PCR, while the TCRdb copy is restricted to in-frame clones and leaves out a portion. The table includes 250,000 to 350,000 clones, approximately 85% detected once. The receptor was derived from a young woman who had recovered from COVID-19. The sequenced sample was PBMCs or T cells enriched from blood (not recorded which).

DNA of the CDR3: TGCGCCAGCAGCTTGGCGGGAGAAACCTACGAGCAGTACTTC. Its translation: CASSLAGETYEQYF. The gene calls are TRBV5-1 and TRBJ2-7; a weak D match, TRBD2 (6 bases). The germline V and J ends were trimmed by 0 bases and 2 bases, with 9 bases remaining between them. The CDR3 spans 14 residues. The V gene's germline CDR1 is SGHRS and CDR2 YFSETQ.